This entry is about one T cell receptor (beta chain). What it binds is not known. This record belongs to a study of T cell responses to AZD1222 COVID-19 vaccine. Germline CDR1 MDHEN, CDR2 SYDVKM. The CDR3 length is 16 residues. With 3 bases clipped from V and 3 bases from J, the junction kept 6 bases outside the gene matches. Some clones are missing from TCRdb's copy, which holds only in-frame ones; the method was immunoSEQ multiplex PCR. The profile shows about 120,000 clones, 86% of them singletons. Study-wide results and caveats: Females outnumbered males among donors, who were mostly white British; clonal diversity was possibly underestimated. CD4 TCRs covered the whole spike, strongest at regions 160-218 and 743-854. Baseline seropositivity characterized only a handful of AZD1222 recipients. Reports indicate that nearly half of spike-specific TCRs are directed at unmutated variant regions.

Sequencing used peripheral blood, obtained on day 0 of AZD1222 vaccination. This clonotype originated in an adult in good health. This rearrangement joins TRBV28 to TRBJ1-5, with TRBD1 matching 9 bases. The CDR3 loop is CASSFWGTGHNQPQHF. Written as DNA, the CDR3 is TGTGCCAGCAGTTTTTGGGGGACAGGGCACAATCAGCCCCAGCATTTT.